The rows below give T cell receptor beta chains drawn from one sample of a study of shared clonotypes between healthy human individuals. Assay: immunoSEQ multiplex PCR; the TCRdb copy retains only in-frame clones and omits some. This sample has more than 2 million clones, with just over 90% found just once. The sample comprised naive CD8+ T cells from PBMCs. The receptors come from a man aged 18 to 30 in good health. Some clones in this sample may be carry-over from other donors' samples. Both conserved end residues are part of each CDR3. Fields, in order: clone size, V gene, D gene, J gene, CDR3 length, CDR3 DNA, CDR3 protein. A D gene is named only where the DNA matches it firmly. A row's size may be missing; if present it is once, few, many or a size class.

few	TRBV25-1	TRBD1	TRBJ1-2	12	TGTGCCAGCATTGGACAGGGCAAGGGCTACACCTTC	CASIGQGKGYTF
few	TRBV27	-	TRBJ1-5	13	TGTGCCAGCAGGGATGTAAGCAATCAGCCCCAGCATTTT	CASRDVSNQPQHF
-	TRBV4-1	TRBD1	TRBJ2-1	15	TGCGCCAGCAGCCAAGATCGCAGGGGGCTGAATGAGCAGTTCTTC	CASSQDRRGLNEQFF
-	TRBV5-6	-	TRBJ2-7	12	TGTGCCAGCAGCGACCGAAGGGTCGAGCAGTACTTC	CASSDRRVEQYF
once	TRBV11-2	-	TRBJ2-7	13	TGTGCCAGCAGCGTGAGGACAACCTACGAGCAGTACTTC	CASSVRTTYEQYF
-	TRBV19	-	TRBJ2-3	14	TGTGCCAGTAGCGGAGAGGTCCCCTGGAATACGCAGTATTTT	CASSGEVPWNTQYF
-	TRBV21-1	-	TRBJ2-3	16	TGTGCCAGCAGCAAACCTAATGGGGCAAGCACAGATACGCAGTATTTT	CASSKPNGASTDTQYF
-	TRBV7-9	-	TRBJ1-1	17	TGTGCCAGCAGCTCAGCCGGACGCACCCCAAGTGGCACTGAAGCTTTCTTT	CASSSAGRTPSGTEAFF
-	TRBV4-1	-	TRBJ1-4	16	TGCGCCAGCAGCCTCACCCCTGGGTTGATAAATGAAAAACTGTTTTTT	CASSLTPGLINEKLFF
-	TRBV27	TRBD1	TRBJ2-7	14	TGTGCCAGCAGTCCCGGACAGGGGTTATACGAGCAGTACTTC	CASSPGQGLYEQYF
-	TRBV29-1	-	TRBJ2-3	12	TGCAGCGTTGCCCGGGCTGGAGATACGCAGTATTTT	CSVARAGDTQYF
-	TRBV30	-	TRBJ2-7	13	TGTGCCTGGAGTGTAGAGCAGTCCTACGAGCAGTACTTC	CAWSVEQSYEQYF
-	TRBV18	-	TRBJ2-5	15	TGTGCCAGCTCACCCCCCGAGGTCCCTCAAGAGACCCAGTACTTC	CASSPPEVPQETQYF
-	TRBV11-1	-	TRBJ2-7	13	TGTGCCAGCAGCTTAACAGATACCTACGAGCAGTACTTC	CASSLTDTYEQYF
-	TRBV6-1	TRBD2	TRBJ2-7	16	TGTGCCAGCAGTGAACGTTCTAGCGGGGCCTCCTACGAGCAGTACTTC	CASSERSSGASYEQYF
-	TRBV19	-	TRBJ1-5	16	TGTGCCAGTAATCCCGGACAGCGACTTAGCAATCAGCCCCAGCATTTT	CASNPGQRLSNQPQHF
-	TRBV18	-	TRBJ2-7	14	TGTGCCAGCTCACCACGGGACCGATCCTACGAGCAGTACTTC	CASSPRDRSYEQYF
-	TRBV15	-	TRBJ1-1	15	TGTGCCACGCAGGAGATGGGGGTCATGAACACTGAAGCTTTCTTT	CATQEMGVMNTEAFF
-	TRBV2	-	TRBJ1-1	17	TGTGCCAGCAGAGACCCAGGTAGGGGGGACCTGAACACTGAAGCTTTCTTT	CASRDPGRGDLNTEAFF
-	TRBV28	TRBD1	TRBJ2-5	14	TGTGCCAGCAGTTTGCAGGGGGCGAGTGAGACCCAGTACTTC	CASSLQGASETQYF
-	TRBV6-1	TRBD1	TRBJ1-5	14	TGTGCCAGCAATCGAGGGGGCCGCAATCAGCCCCAGCATTTT	CASNRGGRNQPQHF
-	TRBV7-3	-	TRBJ2-7	14	TGTGCCAGCAGCCCCCGGGGACGGCCCAACGAGCAGTACTTC	CASSPRGRPNEQYF
once	TRBV7-9	-	TRBJ2-7	13	TGTGCCAGCAGCCTGGGGGCAGGGCGTGAGCAGTACTTC	CASSLGAGREQYF
-	TRBV7-9	-	TRBJ2-6	19	TGTGCCAGCAGCTCACCTAGGCAGACCTCGGTCCGGGGAGCCAACGTCCTGACTTTC	CASSSPRQTSVRGANVLTF
-	TRBV7-9	-	TRBJ1-1	11	TGTGCGAGCACGGTGAACACTGAAGCTTTCTTT	CASTVNTEAFF
-	TRBV14	-	TRBJ2-7	11	TGTGCCAGCAGCCTTGGGGGCGAGCAGTACTTC	CASSLGGEQYF
-	TRBV25-1	-	TRBJ2-7	14	TGTGCCAGCAGTCCCGGAAGCGACCTCTACGAGCAGTACTTC	CASSPGSDLYEQYF